This T cell receptor beta chain stems from a study of CD8+ T cells in alopecia areata. RNA extraction was followed by reverse transcription into cDNA, which acted as the sequencing template. Assay used: immunoSEQ multiplex PCR; TCRdb lists only in-frame clones, some missing. The table lists 120,000 or so clones, approximately 60% of them singletons. CDR3 size: 13 residues. Germline V CDR1 and CDR2: SGHTA, FQGNSA. Trimming removed 5 bases from V and 7 bases from J, with 14 bases in between. This TCR was recovered from a human donor in good health. Sequenced: CD4+ T cells sorted from blood. The rearrangement links TRBV7-2 to TRBJ1-1; no definite D call. CDR3 residues: CASSQRRGGEAFF. CDR3 nucleotide sequence: TGTGCCAGCAGCCAACGACGGGGAGGTGAAGCTTTCTTT. Full variable domain (rest looked up from reference TRBV7-2 and TRBJ1-1): GAGVSQSPSNKVTEKGKDVELRCDPISGHTALYWYRQSLGQGLEFLIYFQGNSAPDKSGLPSDRFSAERTGGSVSTLTIQRTQQEDSAVYLCASSQRRGGEAFFGQGTRLTVV.